This T cell receptor (beta chain) was found in a study of OX40 agonist ivuxolimab in advanced cancers. Measured with immunoSEQ multiplex PCR; TCRdb has only the in-frame clones, and not every one. The sample lists around 17,000 clones, over 75% occurring once. The V segment lost 5 bases and the J segment 2 bases; nucleotides outside the gene matches: 12. This CDR3 has 17 amino acids. In germline, CDR1 is SGHVS, CDR2 FQNEAQ. The V and J genes are TRBV7-8 and TRBJ2-7; TRBD2 agrees at 10 bases. The receptor was derived from an adult with an advanced solid tumor such as melanoma, head and neck, liver or kidney cancer. Sample: CD4+ or CD8+ T cells sorted from blood, taken in a trial of the OX40 agonist ivuxolimab. The CDR3 sequence: CASSHSPTSGIAYEQYF. CDR3 in DNA: TGTGCCAGCAGCCATAGTCCAACTAGCGGGATAGCCTACGAGCAGTACTTC. Based on the CDR3 plus reference TRBV7-8 and TRBJ2-7, the full variable domain is GAGVSQSPRYKVAKRGQDVALRCDPISGHVSLFWYQQALGQGPEFLTYFQNEAQLDKSGLPSDRFFAERPEGSVSTLKIQRTQQEDSAVYLCASSHSPTSGIAYEQYFGPGTRLTVT.